This record concerns one TCR beta chain sequence. The clone's antigen remains unknown. Base qualities are not provided; no much larger clone lies one nucleotide away. The entry originates in a study (dated by TCRdb to the early 2010s). TCRdb lists the instrument as Illumina Genome Analyzer IIx. TCRdb trimmed the raw reads at Q25, called clones with MiXCR and kept productive beta chains. Rows are unified per CDR3 protein, each entry keeping the most common DNA and genes. For this sample the table gives 15,000 or so distinct CDR3 sequences, of which approximately 37% were detected only once. The top ten clonotypes cover about 16% of the sample. Based on the germline V gene, the CDR1 and CDR2 sequences are SGHTA and FQGNSA. V lost 3 bases and J lost 4 bases; the stretch between them is 12 bases long. The CDR3 contains 15 residues, cysteine and phenylalanine counted. CDR3 DNA is the only sequence kept; it has 45 bases, read in frame from the first base.

This clonotype was sampled from a human donor. Sample: blood. The V and J segments used are TRBV7-2 and TRBJ1-4; TRBD1 is possibly the D segment (5 matching bases). The DNA is TGTGCCAGCAGCTTCTCCGGGGGGATTAATGAAAAACTGTTTTTT. This translates into CASSFSGGINEKLFF.